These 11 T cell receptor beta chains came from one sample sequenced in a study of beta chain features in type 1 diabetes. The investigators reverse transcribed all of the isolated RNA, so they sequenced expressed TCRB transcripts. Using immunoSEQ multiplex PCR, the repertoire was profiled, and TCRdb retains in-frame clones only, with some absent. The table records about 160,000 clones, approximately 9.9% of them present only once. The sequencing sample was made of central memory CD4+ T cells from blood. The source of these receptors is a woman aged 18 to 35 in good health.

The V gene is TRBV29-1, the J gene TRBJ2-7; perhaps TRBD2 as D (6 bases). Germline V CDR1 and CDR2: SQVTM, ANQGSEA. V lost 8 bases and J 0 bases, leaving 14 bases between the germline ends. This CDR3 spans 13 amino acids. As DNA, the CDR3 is TGCAGCACTACAGGTAGCGGCTCCTACGAGCAGTACTTC. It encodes CSTTGSGSYEQYF.

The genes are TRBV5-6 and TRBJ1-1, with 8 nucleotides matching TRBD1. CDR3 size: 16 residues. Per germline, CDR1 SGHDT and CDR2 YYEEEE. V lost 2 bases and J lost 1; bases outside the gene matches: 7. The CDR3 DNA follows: TGTGCCAGCAGCTTCGGGCAGGGGGCGACGAACACTGAAGCTTTCTTT. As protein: CASSFGQGATNTEAFF.

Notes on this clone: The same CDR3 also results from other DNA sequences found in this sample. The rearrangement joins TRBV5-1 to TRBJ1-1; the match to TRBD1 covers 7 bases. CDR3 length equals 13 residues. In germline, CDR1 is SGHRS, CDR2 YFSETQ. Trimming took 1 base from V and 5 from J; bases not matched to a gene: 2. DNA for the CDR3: TGCGCCAGCAGCTTGAACAGGGGTACTGAAGCTTTCTTT. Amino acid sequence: CASSLNRGTEAFF.

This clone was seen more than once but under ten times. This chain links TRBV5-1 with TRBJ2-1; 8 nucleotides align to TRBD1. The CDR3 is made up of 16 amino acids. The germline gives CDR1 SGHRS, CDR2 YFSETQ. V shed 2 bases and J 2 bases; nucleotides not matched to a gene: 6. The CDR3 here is CASSFYGQGTYNEQFF. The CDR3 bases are TGCGCCAGCAGCTTTTACGGACAGGGCACCTACAATGAGCAGTTCTTC.

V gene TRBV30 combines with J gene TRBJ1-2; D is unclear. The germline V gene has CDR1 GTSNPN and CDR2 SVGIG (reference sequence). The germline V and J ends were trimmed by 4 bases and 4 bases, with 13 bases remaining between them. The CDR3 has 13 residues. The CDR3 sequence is CAWTDAAPYGYTF. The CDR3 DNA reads TGTGCCTGGACGGATGCAGCGCCCTATGGCTACACCTTC.

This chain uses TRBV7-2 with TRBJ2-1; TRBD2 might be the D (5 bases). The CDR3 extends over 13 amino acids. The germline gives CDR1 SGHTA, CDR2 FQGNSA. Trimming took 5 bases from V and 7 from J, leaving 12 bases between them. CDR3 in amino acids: CASSLHGVNEQFF. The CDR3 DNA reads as TGTGCCAGCAGCCTCCACGGGGTAAATGAGCAGTTCTTC.

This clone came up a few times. CDR3 sequence: CASSLQGGQPQHF. The CDR3 DNA reads as TGTGCCAGCAGCCTACAGGGGGGTCAGCCCCAGCATTTT. This chain connects TRBV27 to TRBJ1-5, with TRBD1 matching 8 bases. Germline CDR1 is MNHEY and CDR2 is SMNVEV (reference sequence). The CDR3 spans 13 residues. V shed 6 bases and J 6 bases; nucleotides not matched to a gene: 4.

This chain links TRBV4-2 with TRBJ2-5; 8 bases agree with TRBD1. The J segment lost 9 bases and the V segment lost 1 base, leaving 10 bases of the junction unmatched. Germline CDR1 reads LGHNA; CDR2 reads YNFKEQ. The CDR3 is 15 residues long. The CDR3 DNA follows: TGTGCCAGCAGCCAAGTTCTCTCAGGGGGCGGACCCCAGTACTTC. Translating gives CASSQVLSGGGPQYF.

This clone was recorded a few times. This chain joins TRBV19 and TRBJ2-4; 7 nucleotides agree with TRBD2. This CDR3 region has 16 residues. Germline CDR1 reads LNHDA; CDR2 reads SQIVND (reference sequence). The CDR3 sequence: CASMREGGRAKNIQYF. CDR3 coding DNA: TGTGCATCAATGAGGGAAGGCGGGAGAGCCAAAAACATTCAGTACTTC. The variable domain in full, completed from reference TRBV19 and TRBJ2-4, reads DGGITQSPKYLFRKEGQNVTLSCEQNLNHDAMYWYRQDPGQGLRLIYYSQIVNDFQKGDIAEGYSVSREKKESFPLTVTSAQKNPTAFYLCASMREGGRAKNIQYFGAGTRLSVL.

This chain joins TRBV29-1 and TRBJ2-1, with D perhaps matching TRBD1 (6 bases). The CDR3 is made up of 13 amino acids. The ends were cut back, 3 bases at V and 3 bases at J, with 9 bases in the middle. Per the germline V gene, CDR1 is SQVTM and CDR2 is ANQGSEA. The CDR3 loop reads CSVEGHHYNEQFF. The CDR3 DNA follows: TGCAGCGTTGAGGGACATCACTACAATGAGCAGTTCTTC.

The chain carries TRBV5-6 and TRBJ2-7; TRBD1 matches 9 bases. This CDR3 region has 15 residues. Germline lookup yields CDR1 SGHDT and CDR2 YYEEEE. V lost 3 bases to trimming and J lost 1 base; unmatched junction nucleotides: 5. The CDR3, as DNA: TGTGCCAGCAGCTCTTCCGGGACAGGGTCCTACGAGCAGTACTTC. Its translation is CASSSSGTGSYEQYF.